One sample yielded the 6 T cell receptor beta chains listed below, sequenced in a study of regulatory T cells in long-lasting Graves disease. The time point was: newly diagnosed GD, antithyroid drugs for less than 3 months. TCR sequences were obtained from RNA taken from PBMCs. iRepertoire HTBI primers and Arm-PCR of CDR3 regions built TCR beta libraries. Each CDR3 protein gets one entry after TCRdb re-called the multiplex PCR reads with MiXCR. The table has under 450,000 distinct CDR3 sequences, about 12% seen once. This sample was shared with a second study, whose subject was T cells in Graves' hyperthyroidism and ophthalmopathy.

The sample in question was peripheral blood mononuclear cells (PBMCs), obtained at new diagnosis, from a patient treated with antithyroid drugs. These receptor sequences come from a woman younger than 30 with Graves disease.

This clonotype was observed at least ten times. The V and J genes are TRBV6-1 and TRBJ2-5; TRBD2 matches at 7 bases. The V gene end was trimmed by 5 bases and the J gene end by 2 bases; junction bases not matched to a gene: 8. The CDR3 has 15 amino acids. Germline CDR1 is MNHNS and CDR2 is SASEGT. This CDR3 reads CASSKRLARQETQYF. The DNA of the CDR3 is TGTGCCAGCAGTAAAAGACTAGCTCGGCAAGAGACCCAGTACTTC.

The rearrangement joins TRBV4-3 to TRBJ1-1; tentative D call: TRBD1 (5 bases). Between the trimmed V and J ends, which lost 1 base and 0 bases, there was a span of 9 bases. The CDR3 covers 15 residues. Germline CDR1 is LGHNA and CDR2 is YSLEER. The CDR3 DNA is TGCGCCAGCAGCCAAGGGGGCGGGCTGAACACTGAAGCTTTCTTT. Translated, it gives CASSQGGGLNTEAFF.

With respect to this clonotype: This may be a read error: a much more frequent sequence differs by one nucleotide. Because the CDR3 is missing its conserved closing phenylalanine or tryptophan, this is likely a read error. The CDR3 loop reads CASSLLQGARGSPLHL. CDR3 bases: TGTGCCAGCAGCTTACTACAGGGCGCTAGGGGTTCACCCCTCCACCTT. The chain is built from TRBV7-2 and TRBJ1-6, with D maybe TRBD1 (6 bases). Germline assignment: CDR1 SGHTA and CDR2 FQGNSA. V lost 2 bases, J lost 9 bases, and 17 bases lay in between. The CDR3 length is 16 residues.

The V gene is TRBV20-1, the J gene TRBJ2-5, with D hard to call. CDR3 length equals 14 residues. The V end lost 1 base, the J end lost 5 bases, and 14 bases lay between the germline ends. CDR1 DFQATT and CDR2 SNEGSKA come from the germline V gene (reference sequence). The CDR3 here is CSARVTPIGETQYF. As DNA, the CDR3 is TGCAGTGCTAGAGTAACTCCCATAGGGGAGACCCAGTACTTC.

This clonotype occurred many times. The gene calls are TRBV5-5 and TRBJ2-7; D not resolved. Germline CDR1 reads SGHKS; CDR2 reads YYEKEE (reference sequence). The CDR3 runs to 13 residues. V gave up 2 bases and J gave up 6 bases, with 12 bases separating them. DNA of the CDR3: TGTGCCAGCAGCTTTTCCGAAGGACGCGAGCAGTACTTC. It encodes CASSFSEGREQYF.

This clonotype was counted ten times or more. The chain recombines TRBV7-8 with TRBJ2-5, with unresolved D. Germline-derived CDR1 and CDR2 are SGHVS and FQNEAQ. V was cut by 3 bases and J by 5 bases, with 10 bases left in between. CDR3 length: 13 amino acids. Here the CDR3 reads CASSLGNRETQYF. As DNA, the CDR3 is TGTGCCAGCAGCTTGGGGAATCGGGAGACCCAGTACTTC.